The clone carrying this TCR beta chain turned up a few times. This sample is part of a study of blood T cell repertoires in COVID-19. The table came from immunoSEQ multiplex PCR; TCRdb's copy has only in-frame clones and leaves some out. Here the sample spans 200,000 to 300,000 clones, approximately 91% being singletons. The V segment lost 3 bases and the J segment 5 bases; nucleotides outside the gene matches: 0. The CDR3 runs 15 residues. Germline V CDR1 and CDR2: SGHNT, YENEEA. The specimen sequenced was peripheral blood. This TCR derives from a young man with COVID-19, enrolled during active disease. This chain links TRBV11-3 with TRBJ2-2; TRBD2 agrees at 13 bases. CDR3: CASSLGLAGTGELFF. CDR3 DNA sequence: TGTGCCAGCAGCTTGGGACTAGCGGGGACCGGGGAGCTGTTTTTT.